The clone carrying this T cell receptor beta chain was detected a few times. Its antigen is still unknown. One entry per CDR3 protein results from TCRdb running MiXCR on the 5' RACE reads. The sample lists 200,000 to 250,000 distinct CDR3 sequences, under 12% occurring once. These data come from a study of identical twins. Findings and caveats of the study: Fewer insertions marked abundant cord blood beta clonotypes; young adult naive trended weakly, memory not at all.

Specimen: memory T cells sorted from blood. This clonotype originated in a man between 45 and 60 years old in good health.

The CDR3, as DNA: TGCAGTGCTAGGAGGACAGAAAATGAAAAACTGTTTTTT. Its protein is CSARRTENEKLFF. J is TRBJ1-4 and V is TRBV20-1; TRBD1 is a possible D gene (6 bases). V lost 3 bases and J lost 5, with 10 bases in between. This CDR3 is 13 amino acids long. Germline V gene lookup returns CDR1 DFQATT and CDR2 SNEGSKA (reference sequence).